This record concerns one T cell receptor (beta chain) sequence. What it binds is unknown. The CDR3 consists of 12 residues. Germline V lookup: CDR1 MGHDK, CDR2 SYGVNS. The data belong to a study of blood T cells in healthy people across ages. Combining a sample-barcoded 5' primer with a J-beta primer mix, a second PCR ran for about 7 to 12 cycles. Each cDNA molecule carried a tag from a template-switch adaptor that contained 12 random nucleotides. Using its own MiXCR run on the 5' RACE reads, TCRdb lists one record per CDR3 protein. The sample consists of roughly 930,000 distinct CDR3 sequences, under 50% of them appearing once. Isolation per sample recovered at least 6 million PBMCs. General study points: Naive CD4+ cells and diversity were both higher in long-lived donors than in aged donors. Unknown CMV status may confound age-related changes in expanded clones.

The sequence came from a man younger than 45 in good health. The sample taken for sequencing was blood. This chain joins TRBV25-1 and TRBJ2-4; no firm D call. The end of the DNA is better explained by TRBJ2-7, so the J call may be wrong. The CDR3 DNA is TGTGCCAGCGCCGGGCGGCTCTACGAGCAGTACTTC. This translates into CASAGRLYEQYF.